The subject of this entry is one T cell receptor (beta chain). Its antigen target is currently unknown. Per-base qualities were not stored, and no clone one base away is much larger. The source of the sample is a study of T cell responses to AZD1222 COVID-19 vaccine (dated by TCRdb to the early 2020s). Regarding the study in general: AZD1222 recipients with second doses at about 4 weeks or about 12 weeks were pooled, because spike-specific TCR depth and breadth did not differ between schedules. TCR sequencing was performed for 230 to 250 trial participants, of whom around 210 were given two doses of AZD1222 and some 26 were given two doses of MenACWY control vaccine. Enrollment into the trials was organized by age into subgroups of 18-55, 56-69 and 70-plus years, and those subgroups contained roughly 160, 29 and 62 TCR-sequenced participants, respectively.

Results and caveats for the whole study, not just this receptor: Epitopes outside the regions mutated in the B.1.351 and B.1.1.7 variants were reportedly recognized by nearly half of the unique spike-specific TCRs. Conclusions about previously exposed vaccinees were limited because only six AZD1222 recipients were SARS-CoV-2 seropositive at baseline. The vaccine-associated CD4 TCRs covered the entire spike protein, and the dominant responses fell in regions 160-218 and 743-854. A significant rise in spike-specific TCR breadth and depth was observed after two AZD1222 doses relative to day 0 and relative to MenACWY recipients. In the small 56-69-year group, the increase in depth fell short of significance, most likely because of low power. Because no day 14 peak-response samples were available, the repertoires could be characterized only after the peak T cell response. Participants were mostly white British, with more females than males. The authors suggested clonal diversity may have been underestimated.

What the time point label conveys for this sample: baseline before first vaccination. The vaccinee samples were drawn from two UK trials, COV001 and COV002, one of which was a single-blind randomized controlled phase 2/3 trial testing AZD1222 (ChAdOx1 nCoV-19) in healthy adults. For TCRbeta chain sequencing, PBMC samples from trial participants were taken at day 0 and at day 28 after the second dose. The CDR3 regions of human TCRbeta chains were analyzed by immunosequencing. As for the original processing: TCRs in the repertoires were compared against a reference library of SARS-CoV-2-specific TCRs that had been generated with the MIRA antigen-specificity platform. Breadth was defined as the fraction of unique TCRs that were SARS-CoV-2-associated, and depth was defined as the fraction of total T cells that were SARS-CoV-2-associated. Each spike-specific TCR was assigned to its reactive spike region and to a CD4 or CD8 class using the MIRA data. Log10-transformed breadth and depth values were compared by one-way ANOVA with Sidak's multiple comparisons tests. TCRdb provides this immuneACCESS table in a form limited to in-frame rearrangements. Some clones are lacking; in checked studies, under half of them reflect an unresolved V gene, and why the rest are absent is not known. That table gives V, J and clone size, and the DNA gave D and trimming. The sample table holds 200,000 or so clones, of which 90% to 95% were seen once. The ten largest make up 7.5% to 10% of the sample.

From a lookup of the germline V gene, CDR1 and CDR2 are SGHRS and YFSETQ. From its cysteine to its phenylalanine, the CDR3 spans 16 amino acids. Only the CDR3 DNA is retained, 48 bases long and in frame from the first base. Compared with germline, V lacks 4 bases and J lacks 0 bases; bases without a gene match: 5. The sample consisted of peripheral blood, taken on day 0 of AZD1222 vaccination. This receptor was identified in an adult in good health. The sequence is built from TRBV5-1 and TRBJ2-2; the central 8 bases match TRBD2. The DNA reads TGCGCCAGCAGCATCCGACTAGCGACGAACACCGGGGAGCTGTTTTTT. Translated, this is CASSIRLATNTGELFF.